The T cell receptor (beta chain) under discussion was sequenced for a study of Ad26.COV2.S vaccination and SARS-CoV-2 variants. General study results and limits: Breadth measured for non-spike TCRs was similar across vaccine and placebo recipients.

Trimming removed 1 base at V and 2 bases at J, with 8 bases between. CDR1 and CDR2 (germline): LGHDT, YNNKEL (reference sequence). This CDR3 spans 14 amino acids. Comment on this clone: What it recognizes is unknown.

Clones were sequenced by immunoSEQ multiplex PCR, and TCRdb holds only the in-frame ones, with some missing. The data contain 300,000 to 400,000 clones, just over 90% of them seen just once; the ten biggest clones take up 3.5% to 4.5%. The clonotype originates from a human donor who had recovered from COVID-19. V gene TRBV3-1 (or the pseudogene TRBV3-2) combines with J gene TRBJ1-2; D is possibly TRBD1 (6 bases). The source material was peripheral blood, sampled after recovery from COVID-19. The CDR3 DNA follows: TGTGCCAGCAGCCAAGGGGGGCGAAACTATGGCTACACCTTC. Protein product: CASSQGGRNYGYTF.